Shown below are 13 T cell receptor beta chains from a single sample sequenced in a study of cytomegalovirus exposure and HLA in healthy donors. It was with 60 Vbeta and 13 Jbeta primers that the PCR ran. Sequencing used immunoSEQ multiplex PCR; TCRdb keeps in-frame clones, though not all of them. Among over 80,000 clones, under 90% were seen once, and the ten largest hold under 4%. The specimen sequenced was PBMCs. These receptors were collected from a man aged 45-60 years in good health and CMV-seronegative.

This clone was counted only a few times. V and J are TRBV28 and TRBJ2-1; 7 positions agree with TRBD2. The CDR3 length is 16 residues. Germline-derived CDR1 and CDR2 are MDHEN and SYDVKM. Trimming at V came to 1 base and at J to 4 bases, leaving 7 bases not matched to a gene. CDR3 bases: TGTGCCAGCAGTTTATATGCTAGCGGAATTTACAATGAGCAGTTCTTC. Its translation is CASSLYASGIYNEQFF.

The sample holds a few counts of this clone. The J gene is TRBJ2-5, the V gene TRBV2; the match to TRBD1 covers 9 bases. CDR3 size: 15 residues. V shed 10 bases, J shed 5 bases, and the junction held 14 bases outside the gene matches. Germline V gene data show CDR1 as SNHLY and CDR2 as FYNNEI. The CDR3 nucleotides read TGTGCCATTCCCGACACCACAGGGGGCGAGGAGACCCAGTACTTC. It codes for CAIPDTTGGEETQYF.

This clone occurred a few times. V usage is TRBV5-1 and J usage is TRBJ2-7; no clear D. This CDR3 spans 16 amino acids. V lost 0 bases to trimming and J lost 0 bases, with 13 bases between them. The germline CDR1 and CDR2 sequences are SGHRS and YFSETQ. The CDR3 loop is CASSLASVAASYEQYF. CDR3 DNA sequence: TGCGCCAGCAGCTTGGCCTCCGTGGCGGCCTCCTACGAGCAGTACTTC.

The CDR3 DNA sequence: TGCGCCAGCAGCGCGACTAGCGAACAAGAGACCCAGTACTTC. Translated, it gives CASSATSEQETQYF. The chain links TRBV5-1 to TRBJ2-5; TRBD2 agrees at 8 bases. After removal of 4 bases from V and 2 bases from J, the junction contained 4 bases not matched to a gene. The CDR3 length is 14 residues. The germline V gene encodes CDR1 SGHRS and CDR2 YFSETQ.

This chain links TRBV15 with TRBJ1-4; the D gene is possibly TRBD1 (6 bases). Germline CDR1 is LNHNV and CDR2 is YYDKDF (reference sequence). The V gene lost 2 bases and the J gene lost 7 bases, with 20 bases spanning the gap. CDR3 length: 17 residues. DNA for the CDR3: TGTGCCACCAGCAGACCTACGACAGGTGCCCAACCTGAAAAACTGTTTTTT. Translated, it gives CATSRPTTGAQPEKLFF. Variable domain in full (rest from reference TRBV15 and TRBJ1-4): DAMVIQNPRYQVTQFGKPVTLSCSQTLNHNVMYWYQQKSSQAPKLLFHYYDKDFNNEADTPDNFQSRRPNTSFCFLDIRSPGLGDTAMYLCATSRPTTGAQPEKLFFGSGTQLSVL.

The V and J genes are TRBV2 and TRBJ2-3; 7 bases align to TRBD1. V was clipped by 4 bases and J by 0 bases; unmatched bases: 7. Germline V lookup: CDR1 SNHLY, CDR2 FYNNEI. The CDR3 has 16 amino acids. The CDR3 DNA reads as TGTGCCAGCAGTGCCTGGACAGGCCTTAGCACAGATACGCAGTATTTT. Its protein is CASSAWTGLSTDTQYF.

This clone was observed a handful of times. The chain combines TRBV10-3 with TRBJ2-7; possibly TRBD2 for D (6 bases). Germline assignment: CDR1 ENHRY and CDR2 SYGVKD. This CDR3 has 15 amino acids. With 3 bases removed from V and 7 bases from J, the gap between germline ends came to 19 bases. The CDR3 spells CAISDRTFPAGEQYF. DNA for the CDR3: TGTGCCATCAGTGACCGGACCTTTCCCGCGGGGGAGCAGTACTTC.

CDR3 region: CASSLEGRRGNIQYF. Here the CDR3 DNA reads TGTGCCAGCAGCTTGGAGGGACGGCGGGGAAACATTCAGTACTTC. The V call is TRBV7-2, the J call TRBJ2-4, with D tentatively TRBD2 (6 bases). Germline V gene lookup returns CDR1 SGHTA and CDR2 FQGNSA. The CDR3 spans 15 residues. Trimming cost V 3 bases and J 6 bases, with 15 bases left between them.

Only one count was recorded for this clone. V is TRBV7-6 and J is TRBJ2-3; D may be TRBD1 (6 bases). The V and J ends lost 3 bases and 2 bases respectively, with 9 bases between them. This CDR3 contains 14 residues. CDR1 is SGHVS, CDR2 FNYEAQ, per germline. CDR3 in amino acids: CASSLTGFTDTQYF. The DNA for the CDR3 is TGTGCCAGCAGCTTGACAGGCTTCACAGATACGCAGTATTTT.

This clone was counted once. The rearrangement joins TRBV28 to TRBJ2-1, with TRBD2 matching over 9 bases. The germline CDR1 and CDR2 sequences are MDHEN and SYDVKM. CDR3 size: 18 residues. Trimming cost V 6 bases and J 8 bases; bases outside gene matches: 20. CDR3: CASSSRVGGRAGGYEQFF. The CDR3 DNA is TGTGCCAGCAGCTCCCGGGTCGGCGGGAGGGCCGGTGGTTATGAGCAGTTCTTC.

This clone was detected only once. The rearrangement uses TRBV6-4 and TRBJ2-2; D is perhaps TRBD2 (6 bases). V lost 3 bases and J lost 4, with 15 bases in between. Per the germline V gene, CDR1 is MRHNA and CDR2 is SNTAGT. CDR3 size: 16 residues. The CDR3: CASSEGKTSRTGELFF. CDR3 DNA: TGTGCCAGCAGTGAAGGGAAGACTAGTCGCACCGGGGAGCTGTTTTTT.

The chain has TRBV10-2 and TRBJ2-1; a weak D match, TRBD1 (6 bases). Germline V gene lookup returns CDR1 WSHSY and CDR2 SAAADI. Trimming left V 2 bases short and J 12 bases short, with 8 bases between. The CDR3 is made up of 11 amino acids. The CDR3 nucleotides are TGCGCCAGCAGTGAGCTACAGGGGCAGTTCTTC. It yields the protein CASSELQGQFF.

CDR3 residues: CASSRGIWNEQYF. CDR3 coding DNA: TGTGCCAGCTCGCGGGGTATCTGGAACGAGCAGTACTTC. The chain uses TRBV2 and TRBJ2-7, with D possibly matching TRBD2 (6 bases). V dropped 8 bases and J dropped 5 bases, with 16 bases sitting between them. CDR3 length: 13 amino acids. Per the germline V gene, CDR1 is SNHLY and CDR2 is FYNNEI.